A selection of T cell receptor beta chains follows, all from one sample in a study of early T cells in non-severe SARS-CoV-2 infection. TCRdb processed the 5' RACE reads anew with MiXCR; each CDR3 protein has one entry. There are some 40,000 distinct CDR3 sequences in the sample; roughly 5% occur only once, and around 16% lies in the top ten. Sequencing was done on a sample of whole blood. Source of these receptors: an adult who was a healthcare worker with PCR-confirmed SARS-CoV-2 infection or an uninfected control (not recorded which). Each CDR3 is given with its conserved first and last residue. D genes are given only for firm matches. Where a row states a size, it is once, few, many or the class of an expanded clone; other rows omit it.

clone_size	v_call	d_call	j_call	cdr3_nt	cdr3_aa
.	TRBV24-1	.	TRBJ2-3	TGTGCCACCAGTCCCGGTCGGGGCACAGATACGCAGTATTTT	CATSPGRGTDTQYF
many	TRBV29-1	.	TRBJ2-2	TGCAGCGTTCTAAACACCGGGGAGCTGTTTTTT	CSVLNTGELFF
many	TRBV7-9	.	TRBJ2-3	TGTGCCAGCAGCCCCACGGGGGCAGGCACAGATACGCAGTATTTT	CASSPTGAGTDTQYF
.	TRBV19	.	TRBJ2-5	TGTGCCAGTAGTTCTGCACGGGGGCGAGAGACCCAGTACTTC	CASSSARGRETQYF
many	TRBV30	TRBD1	TRBJ1-2	TGTGCCTGGACAGGGGGTTCGTACTATGGCTACACCTTC	CAWTGGSYYGYTF
many	TRBV14	.	TRBJ1-2	TGTGCCAGCAGTCGCGGTCCCCGAGGCTACACCTTC	CASSRGPRGYTF
many	TRBV7-8	.	TRBJ2-7	TGTGCCAGCAGCTTAGATAGGCGGTCCGCCGGGTCCTACGAGCAGTACTTC	CASSLDRRSAGSYEQYF
many	TRBV6-6	TRBD2	TRBJ2-1	TGTGCCAGCCGCCCGACTAGCGGGGGCTCTAATGAGCAGTTCTTC	CASRPTSGGSNEQFF
many	TRBV11-1	.	TRBJ1-1	TGTGCCAGCAGCTTAGCGGGCGGGCTGAGGGGCACTGAAGCTTTCTTT	CASSLAGGLRGTEAFF
few	TRBV18	.	TRBJ2-5	TGTGCCAGCTCACCGGGCAGGGACCGAGAGACCCAGTACTTC	CASSPGRDRETQYF
.	TRBV18	.	TRBJ1-2	TGTGCCAGCTCACTAAACCCGGAACTCCAAGGGTATGGCTACACCTTC	CASSLNPELQGYGYTF
.	TRBV2	TRBD2	TRBJ2-1	TGTGCCAGCAGTGCAGCGGGGGTGGTCAATGTGCAGTTCTTC	CASSAAGVVNVQFF
many	TRBV11-2	.	TRBJ2-1	TGTGCCAGCAGCACTACCTACAATGAGCAGTTCTTC	CASSTTYNEQFF
few	TRBV7-9	.	TRBJ1-4	TGTGCCAGCAGTTCACAGGGTCCAACTAATGAAAAACTGTTTTTT	CASSSQGPTNEKLFF
many	TRBV7-2	.	TRBJ2-1	TGTGCCAGCAGCTTAGTTGCGGGGAGGAACAATGAGCAGTTCTTC	CASSLVAGRNNEQFF
.	TRBV7-3	.	TRBJ2-1	TGTGCCAGCAGCCCTGGGTCCTACAATGAGCAGTTCTTC	CASSPGSYNEQFF
many	TRBV7-3	TRBD1	TRBJ2-2	TGTGCCAGCAGCCGACAGGGGAGGAACACCGGGGAGCTGTTTTTT	CASSRQGRNTGELFF
few	TRBV29-1	TRBD2	TRBJ2-7	TGCAGCGTCTCCCGACTAGCGGACGCCGAGCAGTACTTC	CSVSRLADAEQYF
few	TRBV7-2	.	TRBJ1-2	TGTGCCAGCAGCCGGGACGGCTATGGCTACACCTTC	CASSRDGYGYTF
few	TRBV13	TRBD1	TRBJ1-6	TGTGCCAGCACGGTGGGACAGGGGGATTCACCCCTCCACTTT	CASTVGQGDSPLHF
few	TRBV7-3	.	TRBJ2-2	TGTGCCAGCAGTCCCGACAGAACGAACACCGGGGAGCTGTTTTTT	CASSPDRTNTGELFF
many	TRBV7-9	.	TRBJ1-4	TGTGCCAGCAGCGCGGGGGCAAGGCAGGAAAAACTGTTTTTT	CASSAGARQEKLFF
many	TRBV30	.	TRBJ1-1	TGTGCCTGGAGAGAGAGGAGCGTCACTGAAGCTTTCTTT	CAWRERSVTEAFF
.	TRBV7-2	TRBD2	TRBJ2-5	TGTGTCAGCAGCCCCTCTAGCGGGGGAGAGACCCAGTACTTC	CVSSPSSGGETQYF
.	TRBV5-1	TRBD1	TRBJ1-2	TGCGCCAGCAGCTTGGCCCCCGGGACAGCTAACTATGGCTACACCTTC	CASSLAPGTANYGYTF
many	TRBV12-3/TRBV12-4	.	TRBJ1-1	TGTGCCAGCAGGGAGACAGCGGACACTGAAGCTTTCTTT	CASRETADTEAFF
many	TRBV3-1	.	TRBJ2-7	TGTGCCAGCAGCCAACAACCCGGGAGACACGAGCAGTACTTC	CASSQQPGRHEQYF
many	TRBV25-1	.	TRBJ1-3	TGTGCCAGCCGCCAGACCGGGATCGTATCCAACACCATATATTTT	CASRQTGIVSNTIYF
many	TRBV3-1	TRBD1	TRBJ2-3	TGTGCCAGCAGCCCACCCGGGACAGGGCAAATCTATACGCAGTATTTT	CASSPPGTGQIYTQYF
many	TRBV12-3/TRBV12-4	.	TRBJ1-1	TGTGCCAGCAGTTTACGGCCTTCTCGTGACACTGAAGCTTTCTTT	CASSLRPSRDTEAFF
many	TRBV4-1	.	TRBJ2-1	TGCGCCAGCAGCCAAGAGCGGCATAGCTCCTACAATGAGCAGTTCTTC	CASSQERHSSYNEQFF
many	TRBV5-1	.	TRBJ2-7	TGCGCCAGCAGCTGGCTAGTCTACGAGCAGTACTTC	CASSWLVYEQYF
many	TRBV20-1	TRBD2	TRBJ2-1	TGCAGTGCTACCATGCTACTAGCGGGGGCCCTACAGGACAATGAGCAGTTCTTC	CSATMLLAGALQDNEQFF
.	TRBV7-9	TRBD1	TRBJ1-4	TGTGCCAGCAGCGCGGGACAGGGTAATGAAAAACTGTTTTTT	CASSAGQGNEKLFF
many	TRBV20-1	TRBD1	TRBJ2-7	TGCAGTGCTAGTCCCGGGACAGCCTACGAGCAGTACTTC	CSASPGTAYEQYF
many	TRBV20-1	.	TRBJ1-4	TGCAGTGCTAGTAAGGCAGGGGAAAATGAAAAACTGTTTTTT	CSASKAGENEKLFF
many	TRBV11-2	.	TRBJ1-1	TGTGCCAGCAGCTTAGACGAGGGCCATTCTGAAGCTTTCTTT	CASSLDEGHSEAFF
few	TRBV5-1	.	TRBJ2-1	TGCGCCAGCAGCTCCACAGGGAGCTCCTACAATGAGCAGTTCTTC	CASSSTGSSYNEQFF
few	TRBV3-1	.	TRBJ1-1	TGTGCCAGCAGTCCCCCGGACAGCATGAACACTGAAGCTTTCTTT	CASSPPDSMNTEAFF
many	TRBV7-2	TRBD1	TRBJ1-2	TGTGCCAGCAGCCCGCAGACAGGGACTAACTATGGCTACACCTTC	CASSPQTGTNYGYTF
many	TRBV7-8	.	TRBJ2-7	TGTGCCAGCAGCCGTCTCATACCACGGTGGGAGCAGTACTTC	CASSRLIPRWEQYF
few	TRBV3-1	.	TRBJ2-2	TGTGCCAGCAGCCCGAGGGGGGGCACCGGGGAGCTGTTTTTT	CASSPRGGTGELFF
.	TRBV7-7	.	TRBJ2-5	TGTGCCAGCAGCTTAGGTGGGGCGCGTGAAGAGACCCAGTACTTC	CASSLGGAREETQYF
few	TRBV5-1	TRBD1	TRBJ2-3	TGCGCCAGCAGCTTACAGGGACAGTACCTTACAGATACGCAGTATTTT	CASSLQGQYLTDTQYF
many	TRBV7-2	TRBD1	TRBJ2-5	TGTGCCAGCAGCCCATACAGGGGGAGAGAGACCCAGTACTTC	CASSPYRGRETQYF
many	TRBV15	.	TRBJ2-5	TGTGCCACCAGCAGAGGTGGGGCAGGGGCCTCTGTGACCCAGTACTTC	CATSRGGAGASVTQYF
many	TRBV12-3/TRBV12-4	.	TRBJ2-5	TGTGCCAGCAGCCCTCAGCCTAGGGCCCAGTACTTC	CASSPQPRAQYF
many	TRBV6-6	.	TRBJ2-7	TGTGCCAGCAGGCTGACAGTATACTCCTACGAGCAGTACTTC	CASRLTVYSYEQYF
many	TRBV7-8	.	TRBJ2-5	TGTGCCAGCAGCGGACGGACCCCCCCGCGGGAGACCCAGTACTTC	CASSGRTPPRETQYF
many	TRBV7-9	TRBD2	TRBJ2-1	TGTGCCAGCAGCTTAGCCGGCCTAGCGGGGGCTGAAGAGCAGTTCTTC	CASSLAGLAGAEEQFF
many	TRBV29-1	.	TRBJ2-3	TGCAGCGTTGAAGATCCCCTACTAGGAGATACGCAGTATTTT	CSVEDPLLGDTQYF
.	TRBV9	TRBD1	TRBJ2-2	TGTGCCAGCAGCGTAGAGACAGGGAAGTCGCGGGAGCTGTTTTTT	CASSVETGKSRELFF
many	TRBV30	.	TRBJ1-4	TGTGCCTGGAGTGATGAGACAGGAGGTGAAAAACTGTTTTTT	CAWSDETGGEKLFF
many	TRBV30	.	TRBJ2-7	TGTGCCTGGAGTCCAGACAGTTACAGGGCCTACGAGCAGTACTTC	CAWSPDSYRAYEQYF
many	TRBV4-1	TRBD1	TRBJ2-7	TGCGCCAGCAGCCAAGCCGGACAGGGCGTCTACGAGCAGTACTTC	CASSQAGQGVYEQYF